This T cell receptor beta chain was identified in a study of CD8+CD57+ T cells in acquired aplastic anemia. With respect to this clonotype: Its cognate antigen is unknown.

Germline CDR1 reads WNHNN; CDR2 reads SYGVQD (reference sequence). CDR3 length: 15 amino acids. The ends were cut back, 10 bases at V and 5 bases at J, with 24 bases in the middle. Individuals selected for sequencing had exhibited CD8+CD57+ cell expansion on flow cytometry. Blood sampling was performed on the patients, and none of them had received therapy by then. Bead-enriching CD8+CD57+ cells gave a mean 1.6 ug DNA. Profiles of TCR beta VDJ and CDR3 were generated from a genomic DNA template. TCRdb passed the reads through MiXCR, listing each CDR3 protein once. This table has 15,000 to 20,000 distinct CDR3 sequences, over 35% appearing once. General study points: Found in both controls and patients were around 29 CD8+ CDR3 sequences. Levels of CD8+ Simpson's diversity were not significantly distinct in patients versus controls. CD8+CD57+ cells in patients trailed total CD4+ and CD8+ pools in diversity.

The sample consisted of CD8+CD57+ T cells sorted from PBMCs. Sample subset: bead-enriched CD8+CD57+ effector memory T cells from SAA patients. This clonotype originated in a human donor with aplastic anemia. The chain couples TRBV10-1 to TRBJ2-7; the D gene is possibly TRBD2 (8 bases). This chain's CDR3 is CATSGGDRGWDEQYF. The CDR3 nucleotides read TGCGCCACCTCGGGAGGGGACAGAGGCTGGGACGAGCAGTACTTC.